The clone carrying this T cell receptor beta chain was seen a few times. Its antigen is unidentified. Reverse transcribing all isolated RNA meant expressed TCRB transcripts were sequenced. TCRdb's copy holds only in-frame clones and misses some; the assay was immunoSEQ multiplex PCR. The table lists 250,000 or so clones, around 21% of them singletons. Trimming left V 6 bases short and J 2 bases short, with 8 bases between. The CDR3 runs 13 residues. Germline CDR1 reads KGHSH; CDR2 reads LQKENI. The data originate from a study of beta chain features in type 1 diabetes. Study results and caveats: Across all four CD4+ subsets, people with type 1 diabetes showed modestly shorter TCRB CDR3s. Insertion counts at VDJ junctions were lower in type 1 diabetes patients, who also showed more deletions there.

The chain carries TRBV18 and TRBJ1-3, with a possible D match to TRBD1 (6 bases). This sequence was found in a woman in her 40s with type 1 diabetes. The sample consisted of naive CD4+ T cells from blood. The CDR3 sequence: CASSNRAGNTIYF. The CDR3 DNA reads as TGTGCCAGCTCGAACAGGGCTGGAAACACCATATATTTT.